This T cell receptor (beta chain) was sequenced during a study of T cell changes during pregnancy in multiple sclerosis. Measured with immunoSEQ multiplex PCR; TCRdb has only the in-frame clones, and not every one. This table has approximately 110,000 clones, around nine tenths appearing once. The CDR3 runs 13 residues. The ends lost 4 bases at V and 1 base at J; junction bases unmatched: 1. CDR1 GTSNPN and CDR2 SVGIG come from the germline V gene (reference sequence). J is TRBJ1-1 and V is TRBV30; 9 positions match TRBD1. Sequencing was performed on peripheral blood, taken in the third trimester of pregnancy. This receptor was taken from a female donor with multiple sclerosis, enrolled in a pregnancy study. CDR3 sequence (DNA): TGTGCCTGGATGGACAGGGGGAACACTGAAGCTTTCTTT. Its protein is CAWMDRGNTEAFF.